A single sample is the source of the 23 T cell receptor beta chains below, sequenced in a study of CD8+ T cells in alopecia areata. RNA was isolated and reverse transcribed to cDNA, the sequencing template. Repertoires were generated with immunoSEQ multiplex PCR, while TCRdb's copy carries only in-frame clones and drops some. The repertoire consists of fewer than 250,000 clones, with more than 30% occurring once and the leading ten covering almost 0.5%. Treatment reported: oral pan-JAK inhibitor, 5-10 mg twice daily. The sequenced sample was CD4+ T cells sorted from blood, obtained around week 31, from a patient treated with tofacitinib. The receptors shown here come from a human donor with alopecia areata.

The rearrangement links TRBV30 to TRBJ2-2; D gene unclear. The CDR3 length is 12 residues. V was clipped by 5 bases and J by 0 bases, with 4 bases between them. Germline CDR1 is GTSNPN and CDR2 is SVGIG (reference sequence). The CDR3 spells CAWDANTGELFF. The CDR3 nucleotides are TGTGCCTGGGACGCGAACACCGGGGAGCTGTTTTTT.

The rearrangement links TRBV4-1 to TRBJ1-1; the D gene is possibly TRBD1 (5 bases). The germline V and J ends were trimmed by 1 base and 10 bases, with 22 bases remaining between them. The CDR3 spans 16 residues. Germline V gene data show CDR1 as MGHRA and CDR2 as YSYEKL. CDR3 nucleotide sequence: TGCGCCAGCAGCCAAGTACCATGGACGACCCCAAGGGGAGCTTTCTTT. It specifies CASSQVPWTTPRGAFF.

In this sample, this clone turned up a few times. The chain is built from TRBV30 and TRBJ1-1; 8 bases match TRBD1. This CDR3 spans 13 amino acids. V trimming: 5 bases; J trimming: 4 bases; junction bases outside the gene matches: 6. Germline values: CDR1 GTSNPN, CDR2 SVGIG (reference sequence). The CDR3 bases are TGTGCCTGGGCCAGGGGGCCAAGCACTGAAGCTTTCTTT. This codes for CAWARGPSTEAFF.

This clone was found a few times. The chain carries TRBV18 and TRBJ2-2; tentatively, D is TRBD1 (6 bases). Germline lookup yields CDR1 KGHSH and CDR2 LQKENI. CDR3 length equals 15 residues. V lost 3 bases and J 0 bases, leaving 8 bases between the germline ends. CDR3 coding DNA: TGTGCCAGCTCACCGGACAGTACGAACACCGGGGAGCTGTTTTTT. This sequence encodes CASSPDSTNTGELFF.

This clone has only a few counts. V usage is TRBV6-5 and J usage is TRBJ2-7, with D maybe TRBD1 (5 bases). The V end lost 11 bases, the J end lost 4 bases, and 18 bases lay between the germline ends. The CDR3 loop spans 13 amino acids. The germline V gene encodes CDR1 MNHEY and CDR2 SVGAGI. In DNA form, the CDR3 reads TGTGCCGCACGAAGAACTCAGGGATACGAGCAGTACTTC. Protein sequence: CAARRTQGYEQYF.

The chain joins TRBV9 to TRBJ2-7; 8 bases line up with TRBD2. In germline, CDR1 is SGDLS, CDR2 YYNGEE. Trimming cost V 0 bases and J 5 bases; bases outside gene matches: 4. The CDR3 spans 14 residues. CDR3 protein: CASSVVAGGNEQYF. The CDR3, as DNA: TGTGCCAGCAGCGTAGTGGCGGGAGGCAACGAGCAGTACTTC. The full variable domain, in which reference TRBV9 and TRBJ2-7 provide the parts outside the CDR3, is DSGVTQTPKHLITATGQRVTLRCSPRSGDLSVYWYQQSLDQGLQFLIQYYNGEERAKGNILERFSAQQFPDLHSELNLSSLELGDSALYFCASSVVAGGNEQYFGPGTRLTVT.

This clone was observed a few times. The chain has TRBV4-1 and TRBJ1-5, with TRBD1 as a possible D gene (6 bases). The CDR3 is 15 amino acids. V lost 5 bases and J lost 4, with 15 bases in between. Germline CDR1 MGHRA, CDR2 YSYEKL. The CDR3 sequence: CASSYNREGNQPQHF. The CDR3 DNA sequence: TGCGCCAGCAGCTACAACAGGGAAGGGAATCAGCCCCAGCATTTT.

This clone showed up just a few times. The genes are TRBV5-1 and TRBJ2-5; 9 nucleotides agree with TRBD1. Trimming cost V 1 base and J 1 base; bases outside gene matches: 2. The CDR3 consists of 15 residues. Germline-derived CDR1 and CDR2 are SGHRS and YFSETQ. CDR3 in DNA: TGCGCCAGCAGCTTGTACAGGGGGCTCCAAGAGACCCAGTACTTC. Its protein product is CASSLYRGLQETQYF.

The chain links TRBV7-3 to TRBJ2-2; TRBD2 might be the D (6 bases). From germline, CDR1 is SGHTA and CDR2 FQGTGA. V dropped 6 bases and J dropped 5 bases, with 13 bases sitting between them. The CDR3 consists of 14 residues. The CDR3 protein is CASSQSSGTGELFF. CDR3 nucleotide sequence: TGTGCCAGCAGTCAGAGTAGCGGTACCGGGGAGCTGTTTTTT. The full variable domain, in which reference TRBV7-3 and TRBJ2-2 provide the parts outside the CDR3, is GAGVSQTPSNKVTEKGKYVELRCDPISGHTALYWYRQSLGQGPEFLIYFQGTGAADDSGLPNDRFFAVRPEGSVSTLKIQRTERGDSAVYLCASSQSSGTGELFFGEGSRLTVL.

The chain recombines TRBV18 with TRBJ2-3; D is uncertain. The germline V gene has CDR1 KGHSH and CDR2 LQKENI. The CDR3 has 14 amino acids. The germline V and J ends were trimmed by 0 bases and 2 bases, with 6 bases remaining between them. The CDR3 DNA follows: TGTGCCAGCTCACCACCGAAGAACACAGATACGCAGTATTTT. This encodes CASSPPKNTDTQYF.

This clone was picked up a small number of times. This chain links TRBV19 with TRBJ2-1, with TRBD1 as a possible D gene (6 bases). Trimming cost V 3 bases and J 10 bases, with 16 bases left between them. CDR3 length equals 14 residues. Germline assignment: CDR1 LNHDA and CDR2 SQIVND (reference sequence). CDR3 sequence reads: CASSMWQGTGEQFF. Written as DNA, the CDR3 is TGTGCCAGTAGTATGTGGCAGGGGACGGGGGAGCAGTTCTTC. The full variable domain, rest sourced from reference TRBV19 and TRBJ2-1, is DGGITQSPKYLFRKEGQNVTLSCEQNLNHDAMYWYRQDPGQGLRLIYYSQIVNDFQKGDIAEGYSVSREKKESFPLTVTSAQKNPTAFYLCASSMWQGTGEQFFGPGTRLTVL.

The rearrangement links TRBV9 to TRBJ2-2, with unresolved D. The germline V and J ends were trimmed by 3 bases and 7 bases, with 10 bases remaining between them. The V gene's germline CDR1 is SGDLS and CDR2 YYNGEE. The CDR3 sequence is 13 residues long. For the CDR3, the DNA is TGTGCCAGCAGCGCCACAGAAAACGGGGAGCTGTTTTTT. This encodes CASSATENGELFF.

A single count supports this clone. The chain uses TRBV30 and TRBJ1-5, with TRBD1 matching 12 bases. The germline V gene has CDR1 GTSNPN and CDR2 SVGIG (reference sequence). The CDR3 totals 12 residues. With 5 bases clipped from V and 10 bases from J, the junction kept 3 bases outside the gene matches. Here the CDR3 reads CAWSGTGGPQHF. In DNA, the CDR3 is TGTGCCTGGTCCGGGACAGGGGGCCCCCAGCATTTT.

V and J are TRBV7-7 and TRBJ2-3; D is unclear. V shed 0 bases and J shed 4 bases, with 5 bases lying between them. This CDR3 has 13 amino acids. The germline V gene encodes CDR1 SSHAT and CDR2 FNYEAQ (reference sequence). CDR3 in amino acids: CASSLAGPDTQYF. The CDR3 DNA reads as TGTGCCAGCAGCTTAGCAGGGCCAGATACGCAGTATTTT.

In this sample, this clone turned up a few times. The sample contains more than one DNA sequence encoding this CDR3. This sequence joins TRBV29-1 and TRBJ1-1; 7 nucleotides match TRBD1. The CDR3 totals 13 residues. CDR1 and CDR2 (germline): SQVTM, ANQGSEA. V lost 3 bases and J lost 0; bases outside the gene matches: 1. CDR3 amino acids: CSVEGQLNTEAFF. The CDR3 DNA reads TGCAGCGTTGAGGGACAGTTGAACACTGAAGCTTTCTTT.

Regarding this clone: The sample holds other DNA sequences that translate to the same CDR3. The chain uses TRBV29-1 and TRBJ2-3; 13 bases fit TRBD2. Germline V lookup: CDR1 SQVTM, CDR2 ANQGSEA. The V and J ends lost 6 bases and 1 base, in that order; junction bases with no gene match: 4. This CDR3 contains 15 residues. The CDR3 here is CSVRGLAGRTDTQYF. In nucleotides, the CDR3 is TGCAGCGTAAGGGGACTAGCGGGGCGCACAGATACGCAGTATTTT.

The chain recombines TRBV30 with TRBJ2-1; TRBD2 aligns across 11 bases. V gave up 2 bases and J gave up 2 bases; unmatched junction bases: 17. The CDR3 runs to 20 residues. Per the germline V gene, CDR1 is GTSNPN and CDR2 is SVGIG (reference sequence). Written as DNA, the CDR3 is TGTGCCTGGAGTTCGCTCTGGAGGGCTAGCGGGAGGCGTGCCTACAATGAGCAGTTCTTC. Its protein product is CAWSSLWRASGRRAYNEQFF.

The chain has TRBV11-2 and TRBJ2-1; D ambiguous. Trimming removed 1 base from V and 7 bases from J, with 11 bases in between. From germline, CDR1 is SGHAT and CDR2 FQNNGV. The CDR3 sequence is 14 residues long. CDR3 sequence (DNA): TGTGCCAGCAGCTTAGGGACGCTTAAAAATGAGCAGTTCTTC. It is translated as CASSLGTLKNEQFF. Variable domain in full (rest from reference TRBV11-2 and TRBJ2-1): EAGVAQSPRYKIIEKRQSVAFWCNPISGHATLYWYQQILGQGPKLLIQFQNNGVVDDSQLPKDRFSAERLKGVDSTLKIQPAKLEDSAVYLCASSLGTLKNEQFFGPGTRLTVL.

The CDR3 sequence is CASSYGLAGYNEQFF. The CDR3, as DNA: TGTGCCAGCAGTTACGGACTAGCGGGATACAATGAGCAGTTCTTC. J is TRBJ2-1 and V is TRBV6-5; 12 positions match TRBD2. Germline V gene sequence: CDR1 MNHEY, CDR2 SVGAGI. This CDR3 is 15 amino acids long. V lost 2 bases to trimming and J lost 4 bases; unmatched junction nucleotides: 0.

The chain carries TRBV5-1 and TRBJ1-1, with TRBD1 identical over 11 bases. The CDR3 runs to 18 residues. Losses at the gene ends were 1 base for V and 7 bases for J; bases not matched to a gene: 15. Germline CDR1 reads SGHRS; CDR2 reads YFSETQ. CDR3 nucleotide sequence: TGCGCCAGCAGCTTGTCAAAATTCTCGGACAGGGGGCTTGGTGAAGCTTTCTTT. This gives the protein CASSLSKFSDRGLGEAFF.

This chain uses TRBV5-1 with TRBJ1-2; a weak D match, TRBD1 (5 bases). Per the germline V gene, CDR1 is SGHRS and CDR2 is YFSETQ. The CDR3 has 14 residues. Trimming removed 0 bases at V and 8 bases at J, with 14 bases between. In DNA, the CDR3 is TGCGCCAGCAGCTTGGCCTTCACGGGGCTGGGCTACACCTTC. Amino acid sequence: CASSLAFTGLGYTF.

CDR3 coding DNA: TGTGCCAGCTCACCACCCGAGGGGTTCTTACGCAATGAGCAGTTCTTC. Translated, it gives CASSPPEGFLRNEQFF. The rearrangement joins TRBV18 to TRBJ2-1, with D possibly being TRBD1 or TRBD2 (5 bases each). CDR3 length: 16 residues. V was trimmed by 0 bases and J by 6 bases, leaving 15 bases between them. Per germline, CDR1 KGHSH and CDR2 LQKENI.

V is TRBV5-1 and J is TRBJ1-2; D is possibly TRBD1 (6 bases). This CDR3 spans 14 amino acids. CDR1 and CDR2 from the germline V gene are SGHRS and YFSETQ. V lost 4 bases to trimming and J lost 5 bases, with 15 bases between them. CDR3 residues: CASSPGEMEYGYTF. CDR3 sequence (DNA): TGCGCCAGCAGCCCAGGGGAAATGGAGTATGGCTACACCTTC. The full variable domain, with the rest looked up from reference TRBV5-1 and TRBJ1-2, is KAGVTQTPRYLIKTRGQQVTLSCSPISGHRSVSWYQQTPGQGLQFLFEYFSETQRNKGNFPGRFSGRQFSNSRSEMNVSTLELGDSALYLCASSPGEMEYGYTFGSGTRLTVV.